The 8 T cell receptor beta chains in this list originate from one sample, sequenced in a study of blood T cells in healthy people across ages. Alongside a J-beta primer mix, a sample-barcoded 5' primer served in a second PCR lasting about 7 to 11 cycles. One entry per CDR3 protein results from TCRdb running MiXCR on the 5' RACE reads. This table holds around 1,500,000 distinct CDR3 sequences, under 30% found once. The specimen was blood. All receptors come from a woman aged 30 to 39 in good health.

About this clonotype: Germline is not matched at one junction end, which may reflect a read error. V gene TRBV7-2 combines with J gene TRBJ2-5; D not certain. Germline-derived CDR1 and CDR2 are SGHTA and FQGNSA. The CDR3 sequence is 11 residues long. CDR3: CANSRAETQYF. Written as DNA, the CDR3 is TGTGCCAACAGCCGAGCGGAGACCCAGTACTTC.

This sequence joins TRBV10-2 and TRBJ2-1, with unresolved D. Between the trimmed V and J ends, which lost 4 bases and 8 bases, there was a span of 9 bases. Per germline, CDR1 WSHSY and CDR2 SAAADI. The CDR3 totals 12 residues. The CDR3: CASSVFSDEQFF. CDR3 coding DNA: TGCGCCAGCAGTGTGTTTTCCGATGAGCAGTTCTTC.

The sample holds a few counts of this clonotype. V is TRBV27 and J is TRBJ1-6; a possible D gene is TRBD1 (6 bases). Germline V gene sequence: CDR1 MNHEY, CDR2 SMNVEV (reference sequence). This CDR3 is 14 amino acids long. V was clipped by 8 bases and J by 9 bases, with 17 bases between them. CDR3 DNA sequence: TGTGCCAGCCAGGAGTCGGGGGGCGCTTCACCCCTCCACTTT. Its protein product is CASQESGGASPLHF.

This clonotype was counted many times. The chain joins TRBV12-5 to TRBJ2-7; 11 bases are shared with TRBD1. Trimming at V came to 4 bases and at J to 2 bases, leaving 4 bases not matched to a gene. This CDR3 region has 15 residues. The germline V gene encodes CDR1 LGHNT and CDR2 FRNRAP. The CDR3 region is CASGWDRGRTYEQYF. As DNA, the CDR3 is TGTGCTAGTGGTTGGGACAGGGGGAGGACCTACGAGCAGTACTTC.

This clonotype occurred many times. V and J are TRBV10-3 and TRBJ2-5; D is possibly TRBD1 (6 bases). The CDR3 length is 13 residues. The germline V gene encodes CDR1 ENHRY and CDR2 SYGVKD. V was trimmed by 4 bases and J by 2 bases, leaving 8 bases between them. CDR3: CAISVGQQETQYF. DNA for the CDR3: TGTGCCATCAGTGTAGGACAGCAAGAGACCCAGTACTTC.

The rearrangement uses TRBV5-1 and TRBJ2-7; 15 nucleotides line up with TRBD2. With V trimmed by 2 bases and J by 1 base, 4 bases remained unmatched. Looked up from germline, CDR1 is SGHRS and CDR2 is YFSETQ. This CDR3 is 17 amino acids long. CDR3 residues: CASSFPGLAGGSYEQYF. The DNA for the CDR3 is TGCGCCAGCAGCTTTCCGGGACTAGCGGGGGGTTCCTACGAGCAGTACTTC.

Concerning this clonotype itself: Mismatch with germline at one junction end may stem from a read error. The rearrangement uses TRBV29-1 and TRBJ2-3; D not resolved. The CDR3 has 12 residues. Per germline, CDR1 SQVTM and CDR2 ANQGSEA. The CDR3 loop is CGVDIGADTQYF. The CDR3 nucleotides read TGCGGCGTTGACATAGGTGCAGATACGCAGTATTTT.

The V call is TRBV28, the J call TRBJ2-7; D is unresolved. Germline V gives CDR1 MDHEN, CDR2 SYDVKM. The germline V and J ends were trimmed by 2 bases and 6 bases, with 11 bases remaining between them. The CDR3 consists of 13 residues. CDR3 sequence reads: CASSLEVRPEQYF. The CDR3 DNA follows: TGTGCCAGCAGTTTAGAAGTCCGGCCCGAGCAGTACTTC.